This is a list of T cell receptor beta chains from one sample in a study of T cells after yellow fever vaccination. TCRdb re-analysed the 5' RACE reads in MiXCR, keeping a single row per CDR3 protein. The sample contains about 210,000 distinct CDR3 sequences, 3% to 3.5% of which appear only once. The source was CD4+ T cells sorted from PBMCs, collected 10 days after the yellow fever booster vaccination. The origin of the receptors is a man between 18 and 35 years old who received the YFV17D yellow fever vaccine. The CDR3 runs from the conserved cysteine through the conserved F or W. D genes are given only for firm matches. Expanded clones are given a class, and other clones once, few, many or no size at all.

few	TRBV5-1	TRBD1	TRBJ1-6	TGCGCCAGCAGCCCCGGGACAGGGAGCTCCTATAATTCACCCCTCCACTTT	CASSPGTGSSYNSPLHF
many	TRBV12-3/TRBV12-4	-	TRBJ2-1	TGTGCCAGCAGTTTAACAGGGACCTACAATGAGCAGTTCTTC	CASSLTGTYNEQFF
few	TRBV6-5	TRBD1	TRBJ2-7	TGTGCCAGCAGTTACTCTGGGCAGGGGGCCTACGAGCAGTACTTC	CASSYSGQGAYEQYF
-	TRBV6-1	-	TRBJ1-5	TGTGCCAGCAGTGAAGGCGGTAATCAGCCCCAGCATTTT	CASSEGGNQPQHF
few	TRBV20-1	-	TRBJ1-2	TGCAGTGCTAGACGTGCAGACCCCTATGGCTACACCTTC	CSARRADPYGYTF
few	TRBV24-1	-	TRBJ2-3	TGTGCCACCAGTGATAGCCGGGGATCTGGGAATACGCAGTATTTT	CATSDSRGSGNTQYF
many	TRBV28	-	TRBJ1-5	TGTGCCAGCAGCCCCCCCAATCAGCCCCAGCATTTT	CASSPPNQPQHF
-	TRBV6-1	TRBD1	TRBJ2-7	TGTGCCAGCAGTTCGACAGGGGCCGGTACCTACGAGCAGTACTTC	CASSSTGAGTYEQYF
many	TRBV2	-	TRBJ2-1	TGTGCCAGCACTGGAGGGGTGGTACTCGATGAGCAGTTCTTC	CASTGGVVLDEQFF
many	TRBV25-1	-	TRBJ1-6	TGTGCCAGCAGTGAATCAGGGTATATCTCACCCCTCCACTTT	CASSESGYISPLHF
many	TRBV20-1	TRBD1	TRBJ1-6	TGCAGTGCTACCTATGATATATGGACAGGGGGCAACCTCCACTTT	CSATYDIWTGGNLHF
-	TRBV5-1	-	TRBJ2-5	TGCGCCAGCAGCTTGGAAGGTTCAGTTCAGGAGACCCAGTACTTC	CASSLEGSVQETQYF
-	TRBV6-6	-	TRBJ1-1	TGTGCCAGCAGCCCCGTTTTTGGAGTGAACACTGAAGCTTTCTTT	CASSPVFGVNTEAFF
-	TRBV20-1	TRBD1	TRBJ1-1	TGCAGTGCTGTGGGACAGACGAACACTGAAGCTTTCTTT	CSAVGQTNTEAFF
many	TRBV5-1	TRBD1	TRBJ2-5	TGCGCCAGCAAAGGGGGCTTGGGTGGTGAGACCCAGTACTTC	CASKGGLGGETQYF
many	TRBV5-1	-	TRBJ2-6	TGCGCCAGCAGCTTCACAGGGACTGGGGCCAACGTCCTGACTTTC	CASSFTGTGANVLTF
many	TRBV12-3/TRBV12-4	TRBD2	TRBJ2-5	TGTGCCAGCACCCGGGGGGAAGAGACCCAGTACTTC	CASTRGEETQYF
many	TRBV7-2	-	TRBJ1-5	TGTGCCAGCAGCTTAGCGGGGTTTTCATATCAGCCCCAGCATTTT	CASSLAGFSYQPQHF